The 6 T cell receptor beta chains below come from one sample, sequenced in a study of early T cells in non-severe SARS-CoV-2 infection. Using its own MiXCR run on the 5' RACE reads, TCRdb lists one record per CDR3 protein. The sample yields around 67,000 distinct CDR3 sequences, about an eighth seen once. The sample was whole blood, taken at baseline. The receptors were sampled from an adult who was a healthcare worker with PCR-confirmed SARS-CoV-2 infection or an uninfected control (not recorded which).

V gene TRBV7-9 combines with J gene TRBJ2-3; no definite D call. V lost 0 bases and J 2 bases, leaving 3 bases between the germline ends. Germline values: CDR1 SEHNR, CDR2 FQNEAQ (reference sequence). The CDR3 has 13 residues. CDR3 nucleotides: TGTGCCAGCAGCTTAGCACTCACAGATACGCAGTATTTT. Its translation is CASSLALTDTQYF.

The genes are TRBV19 and TRBJ2-3, with TRBD1 matching over 7 bases. The CDR3 is made up of 14 amino acids. The germline CDR1 and CDR2 sequences are LNHDA and SQIVND (reference sequence). The V segment lost 9 bases and the J segment 3 bases; nucleotides outside the gene matches: 9. The CDR3 DNA reads as TGTGCCAGCACTAGACAGGGCGGGACAGATACGCAGTATTTT. Amino acid sequence: CASTRQGGTDTQYF.

This clonotype has a count of ten or more. V is TRBV12-3 or TRBV12-4 and J is TRBJ2-1, with D tentatively TRBD1 or TRBD2 (5 bases each). The V gene lost 6 bases and the J gene lost 8 bases, with 17 bases spanning the gap. The CDR3 is made up of 14 amino acids. CDR3 in amino acids: CASSSGTEAYEQFF. Here the CDR3 DNA reads TGTGCCAGCAGCTCCGGGACCGAGGCCTATGAGCAGTTCTTC.

This clonotype has a handful of counts. The rearrangement links TRBV7-6 to TRBJ2-2; TRBD2 matches 10 bases. Germline-derived CDR1 and CDR2 are SGHVS and FNYEAQ. The CDR3 loop spans 18 amino acids. The trim removed 5 bases at V and 5 bases at J, leaving 14 bases unmatched. For the CDR3, the DNA is TGTGCCAGCAGCCTGAGACCCCCTAGCGGGGGACCGACCGGGGAGCTGTTTTTT. Translation gives CASSLRPPSGGPTGELFF.

This clonotype was seen more than once but under ten times. V is TRBV7-6 and J is TRBJ2-5; D remains ambiguous. Germline V lookup: CDR1 SGHVS, CDR2 FNYEAQ. The CDR3 contains 14 residues. Trimming removed 7 bases from V and 5 bases from J, with 17 bases in between. The CDR3 region has the DNA TGTGCCAGCACCTCAGACATTCTATATGAGACCCAGTACTTC. Amino acid sequence: CASTSDILYETQYF.

This clonotype was counted between two and nine times. The J gene is TRBJ2-7, the V gene TRBV14, with 8 bases matching TRBD1. Losses at the gene ends were 4 bases for V and 1 base for J; bases not matched to a gene: 9. Germline CDR1 reads SGHDN; CDR2 reads FVKESK. This CDR3 spans 16 amino acids. CDR3 nucleotides: TGTGCCAGCAGCCGGAGGACAGGGCAGAAGTCCTACGAGCAGTACTTC. It encodes CASSRRTGQKSYEQYF.